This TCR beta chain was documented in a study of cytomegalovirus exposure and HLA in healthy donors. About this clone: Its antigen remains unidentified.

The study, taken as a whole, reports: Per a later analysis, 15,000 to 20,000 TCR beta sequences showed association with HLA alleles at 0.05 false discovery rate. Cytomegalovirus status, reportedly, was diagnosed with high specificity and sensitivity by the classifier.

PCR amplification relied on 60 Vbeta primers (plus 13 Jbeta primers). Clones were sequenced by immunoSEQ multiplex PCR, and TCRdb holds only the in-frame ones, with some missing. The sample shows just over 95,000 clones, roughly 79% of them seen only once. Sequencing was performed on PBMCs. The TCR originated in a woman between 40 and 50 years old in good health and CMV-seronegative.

CDR3 protein: CSVEGGGTGELFF. CDR3 DNA: TGCAGCGTTGAAGGGGGAGGAACCGGGGAGCTGTTTTTT. The J gene is TRBJ2-2, the V gene TRBV29-1; D might be TRBD2 (6 bases). V lost 1 base, J lost 5 bases, and 8 bases lay in between. This CDR3 spans 13 amino acids. Germline loops: CDR1 SQVTM, CDR2 ANQGSEA.